This record looks at one TCR beta chain sequence and its context. There is no known antigen for this receptor. Per-base qualities were not stored, and no clone one base away is much larger. Only healthy Caucasian donors were included. The V and J ends are trimmed by 0 bases and 3 bases, leaving 9 bases between them. In the germline V gene, CDR1 corresponds to MGHRA and CDR2 to YSYEKL. The CDR3 runs 15 residues from the cysteine to the phenylalanine. The CDR3 DNA has 45 bases and is translated from base 1. This sample stems from a study of identical twins listed by TCRdb under 2016. Study-wide context: The study deep-sequenced TCR alpha and beta repertoires from monozygotic twins, unrelated adults of various ages and cord blood to test whether fetal clonotypes persist. Replicate twin experiments were performed at different times using different library preparation protocols to rule out contamination. Overall results and qualifications from the work: Compared with coincidental sharing between unrelated individuals, out-of-frame TCR alpha sequences shared between twins had an excess of sequences with low generation probability. Zero-insertion analyses could be partly confounded by invariant T cells such as MAIT and iNKT, although diverse VJ usage argued against such confounding for most clonotypes. A weaker excess of twin sharing was found in beta out-of-frame sequences because the signal-to-noise ratio was lowered by fewer shared sequences. Because the same donors could not be followed over many years, the conclusions relied on cross-sectional statistical analysis. In monozygotic twins, out-of-frame TCR alpha sharing was systematically underestimated by recombination models, although the models agreed with sharing between unrelated individuals. Fewer insertions were carried by abundant cord blood beta clonotypes, a similar but weaker trend appeared in young adult naive repertoires, and no such trend appeared in memory repertoires.

The library came from 5' RACE. Sequenced using an Illumina HiSeq 2000. A universal primer binding site was added through template switching, and the final cDNA carried a unique molecular identifier so that TCR cDNA molecules could be counted accurately. First-strand cDNA for TCR alpha and beta chains was synthesized from specific primers in the conserved constant-segment region. To control for contamination, every cDNA library was double barcoded, receiving both a SMART-Mk sample barcode and Illumina barcodes. TruSeq adapter sequences and Illumina sample barcodes were added in two successive PCR steps. The TCR alpha and beta cDNA libraries were sequenced on the Illumina HiSeq platform using custom primers. On the authors' methods: MiGEC processed the raw reads to extract unique molecular identifiers, while MiXCR was used to determine the CDR3 positions. Recombination models were inferred per individual with the repgenHMM and IGoR tools using an EM algorithm. The tcR package in R was used for shared clonotype analysis, with sharing normalized by the product of cloneset sizes. Out-of-frame nonproductive sequences were analyzed to study raw recombination free of thymic and clonal selection effects. The public reads were reanalyzed by TCRdb: fastp trimming at Q25, MiXCR alignment, in-frame beta chains only. Every entry covers one CDR3 protein and lists the most common genes and DNA from its rows. Clone size and V and J calls follow TCRdb, not the original study. Recorded for this sample are some 1,600,000 distinct CDR3 sequences; under 35% of them occurred a single time. Over 0.25% of the sample belongs to the ten largest clones.

The sequencing sample was made of cord blood. The chain links TRBV4-1 with TRBJ1-5, and perhaps TRBD1 as D gene, on 5 matching bases. The TCR was taken from a newborn girl in good health. The CDR3 reads as follows: CASSQDTGHNQPQHF. The bases are TGCGCCAGCAGCCAAGATACGGGGCACAATCAGCCCCAGCATTTT.